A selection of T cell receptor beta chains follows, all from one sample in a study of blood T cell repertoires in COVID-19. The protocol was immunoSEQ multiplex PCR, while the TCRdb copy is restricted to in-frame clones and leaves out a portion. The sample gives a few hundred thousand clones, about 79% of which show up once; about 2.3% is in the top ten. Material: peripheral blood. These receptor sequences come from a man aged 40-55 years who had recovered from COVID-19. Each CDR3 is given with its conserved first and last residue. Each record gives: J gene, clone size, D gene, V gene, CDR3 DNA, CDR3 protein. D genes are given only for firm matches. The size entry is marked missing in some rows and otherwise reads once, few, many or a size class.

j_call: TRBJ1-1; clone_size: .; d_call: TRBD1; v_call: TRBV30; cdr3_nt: TGTGCCTGGAGTGTACAGGACAGGGACGAAGCTTTCTTT; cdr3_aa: CAWSVQDRDEAFF
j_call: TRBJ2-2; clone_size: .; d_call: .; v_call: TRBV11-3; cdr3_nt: TGTGCCAGCAGCTCACGCACCCAGGGGTACACCGGGGAGCTGTTTTTT; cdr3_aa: CASSSRTQGYTGELFF
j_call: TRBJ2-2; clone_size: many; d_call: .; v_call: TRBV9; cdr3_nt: TGTGCCAGCAGCGTAGTAGAGCGGACGAACACCGGGGAGCTGTTTTTT; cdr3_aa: CASSVVERTNTGELFF
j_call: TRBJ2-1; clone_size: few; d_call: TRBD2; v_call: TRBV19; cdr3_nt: TGTGCCAGTAGTAGGCGGGAGGCCTCCAATTACAATGAGCAGTTCTTC; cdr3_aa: CASSRREASNYNEQFF
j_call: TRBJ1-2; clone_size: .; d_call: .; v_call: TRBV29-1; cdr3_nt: TGCAGCGTGGCCCCCCCAGGGTCTTTTGGCTACACCTTC; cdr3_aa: CSVAPPGSFGYTF
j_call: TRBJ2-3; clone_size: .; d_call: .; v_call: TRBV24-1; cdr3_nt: TGTGCCACCAGTGACGAGACTTCTCATACGCAGTATTTT; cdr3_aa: CATSDETSHTQYF
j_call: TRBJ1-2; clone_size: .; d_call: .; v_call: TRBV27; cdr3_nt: TGTGCCAGCAGTTTATCGGCAGGGTGGGACTATGGCTACACCTTC; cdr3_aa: CASSLSAGWDYGYTF
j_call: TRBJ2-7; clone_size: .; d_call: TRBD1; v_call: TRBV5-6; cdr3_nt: TGTGCCAGCAGCTTAATGACAGGGCTCTACGAGCAGTACTTC; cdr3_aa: CASSLMTGLYEQYF
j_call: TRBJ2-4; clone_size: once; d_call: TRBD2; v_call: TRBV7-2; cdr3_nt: TGTGCCAGCAGCTTAGAGGGTGGGAGGGAAAACATTCAGTACTTC; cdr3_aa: CASSLEGGRENIQYF
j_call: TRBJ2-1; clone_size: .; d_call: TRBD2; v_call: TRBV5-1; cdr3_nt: TGCGCCAGCAGCTTGGGACTAGCGGGGGATTACAATGAGCAGTTCTTC; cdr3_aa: CASSLGLAGDYNEQFF
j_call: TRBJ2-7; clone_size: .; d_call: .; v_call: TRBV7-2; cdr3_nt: TGTGCCAGCAGCTTAGCGGCCGGCGGGGCGCGCTACGAGCAGTACTTC; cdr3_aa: CASSLAAGGARYEQYF
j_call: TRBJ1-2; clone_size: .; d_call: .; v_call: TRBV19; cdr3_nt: TGTGCCAGTAAAATCAGGGGTGAGGACTATGGCTACACCTTC; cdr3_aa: CASKIRGEDYGYTF
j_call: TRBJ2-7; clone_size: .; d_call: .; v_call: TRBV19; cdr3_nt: TGTGCCAGTAAGGAGGTGGGTGGGATGGCCTACGAGCAGTACTTC; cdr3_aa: CASKEVGGMAYEQYF
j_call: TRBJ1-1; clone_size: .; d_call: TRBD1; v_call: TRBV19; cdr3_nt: TGTGCCAGTACCGCCCGGGACAGGGACACTTTTTTGAAGAACACTGAAGCTTTCTTT; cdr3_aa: CASTARDRDTFLKNTEAFF
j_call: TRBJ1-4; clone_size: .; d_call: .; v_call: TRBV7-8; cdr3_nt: TGTGCCAGCAGCCTTAAAGACAGTGCAACTAATGAAAAACTGTTTTTT; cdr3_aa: CASSLKDSATNEKLFF
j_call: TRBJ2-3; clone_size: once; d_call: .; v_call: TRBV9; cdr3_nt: TGTGCCAGCAGCACGCGGACTAGCACAGATACGCAGTATTTT; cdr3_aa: CASSTRTSTDTQYF
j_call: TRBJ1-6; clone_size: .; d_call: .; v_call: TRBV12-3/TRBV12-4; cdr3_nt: TGTGCCAGCAGTTCCCTAGGACAGACCCTCCACTTT; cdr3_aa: CASSSLGQTLHF
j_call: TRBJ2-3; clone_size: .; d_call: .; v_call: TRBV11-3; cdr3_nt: TGTGCCAGCAGCTCTCGATTGGCGGGTAGCACAGATACGCAGTATTTT; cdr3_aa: CASSSRLAGSTDTQYF
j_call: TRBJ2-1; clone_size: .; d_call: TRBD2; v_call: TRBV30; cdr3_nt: TGTGCCTGGAGCCGGGACTACGGTTCCTACAATGAGCAGTTCTTC; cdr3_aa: CAWSRDYGSYNEQFF
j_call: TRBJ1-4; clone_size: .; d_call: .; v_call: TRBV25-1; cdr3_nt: TGTGCCAGCAGTGAGAATGTCTATGCAACTAATGAAAAACTGTTTTTT; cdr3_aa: CASSENVYATNEKLFF
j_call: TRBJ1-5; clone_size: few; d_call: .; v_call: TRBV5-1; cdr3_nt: TGCGCCAGCATTGCAATAGGGGTCGAGTGGCAGCCCCAGCATTTT; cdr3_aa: CASIAIGVEWQPQHF
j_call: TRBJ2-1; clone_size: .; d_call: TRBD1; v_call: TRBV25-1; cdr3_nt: TGTGCCAGCAGTTGGACAGGGGGAAGCTCCTACAATGAGCAGTTCTTC; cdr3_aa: CASSWTGGSSYNEQFF
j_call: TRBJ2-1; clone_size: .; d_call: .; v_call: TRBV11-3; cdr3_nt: TGTGCCAGCAGCGGGGGGGCCAGGAATGAGCAGTTCTTC; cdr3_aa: CASSGGARNEQFF
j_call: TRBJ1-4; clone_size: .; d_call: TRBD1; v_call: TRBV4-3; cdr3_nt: TGCGCCAGCAGCCAAATCCAAGGGGCAGGGGGAAATGAAAAACTGTTTTTT; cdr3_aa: CASSQIQGAGGNEKLFF
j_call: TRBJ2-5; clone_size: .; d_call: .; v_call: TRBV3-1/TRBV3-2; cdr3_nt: TGTGCCAGCAGCGCTCGAGTTCTCCAGACCCAGTACTTC; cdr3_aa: CASSARVLQTQYF
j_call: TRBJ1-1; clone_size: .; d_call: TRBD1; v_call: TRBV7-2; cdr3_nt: TGTGCCAGCAGCCCAACAGGGGGCGGGATGAACACTGAAGCTTTCTTT; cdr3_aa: CASSPTGGGMNTEAFF
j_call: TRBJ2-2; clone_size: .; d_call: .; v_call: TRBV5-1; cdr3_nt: TGCGCCAGCAGCACGGGACAAAACACCGGGGAGCTGTTTTTT; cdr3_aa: CASSTGQNTGELFF
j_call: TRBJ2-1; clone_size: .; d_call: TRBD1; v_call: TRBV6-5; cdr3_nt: TGTGCCAGCAGGCCGGGACAGGCCTACAATGAGCAGTTCTTC; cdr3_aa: CASRPGQAYNEQFF
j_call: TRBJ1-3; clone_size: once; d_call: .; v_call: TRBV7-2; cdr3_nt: TGTGCCAGCAGCCCAGTGGTTACTGGAAACACCATATATTTT; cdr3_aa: CASSPVVTGNTIYF
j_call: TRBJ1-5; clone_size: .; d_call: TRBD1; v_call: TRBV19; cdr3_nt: TGTGCCAGTAGTATAGGGACAGGGGGAATTAGAAATCAGCCCCAGCATTTT; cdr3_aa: CASSIGTGGIRNQPQHF
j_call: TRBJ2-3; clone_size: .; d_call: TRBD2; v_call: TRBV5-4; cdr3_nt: TGTGCCAGCAGCCCGGGACTAGCGGGCACAGATACGCAGTATTTT; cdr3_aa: CASSPGLAGTDTQYF
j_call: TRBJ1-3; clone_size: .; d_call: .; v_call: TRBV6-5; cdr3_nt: TGTGCCAGCAGTTACTCGCCGGGGGGAGGAAACACCATATATTTT; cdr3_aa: CASSYSPGGGNTIYF
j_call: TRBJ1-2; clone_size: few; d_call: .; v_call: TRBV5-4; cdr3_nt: TGTGCCAGCAGCTTGGGAGGGAGGGGCCCTGGCTACACCTTC; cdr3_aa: CASSLGGRGPGYTF
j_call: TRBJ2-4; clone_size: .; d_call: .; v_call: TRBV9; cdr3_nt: TGTGCCAGCAGCGTCACGGGAACAGTCAAAAACATTCAGTACTTC; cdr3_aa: CASSVTGTVKNIQYF
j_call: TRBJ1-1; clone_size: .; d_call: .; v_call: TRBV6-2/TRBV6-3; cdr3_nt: TGTGCCAGCAGCACCTTCTCTAACGACGGGGCTGAAGCTTTCTTT; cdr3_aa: CASSTFSNDGAEAFF
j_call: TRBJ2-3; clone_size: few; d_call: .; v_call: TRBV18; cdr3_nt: TGTGCCAGCTCACCCTCAGATACGCAGTATTTT; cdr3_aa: CASSPSDTQYF
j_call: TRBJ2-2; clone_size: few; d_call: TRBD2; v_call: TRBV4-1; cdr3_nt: TGCGCCAGCAGCCAAGTTCCACTAGCGGGGGGGCCCGGGGAGCTGTTTTTT; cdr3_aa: CASSQVPLAGGPGELFF
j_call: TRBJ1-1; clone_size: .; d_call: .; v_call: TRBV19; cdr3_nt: TGTGCCAGTGGACACCTGAACACTGAAGCTTTCTTT; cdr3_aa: CASGHLNTEAFF
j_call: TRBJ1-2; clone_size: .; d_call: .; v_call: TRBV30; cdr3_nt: TGTGCCTGGAGCCAAACAGGAGTCCTCTATGGCTACACCTTC; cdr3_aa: CAWSQTGVLYGYTF
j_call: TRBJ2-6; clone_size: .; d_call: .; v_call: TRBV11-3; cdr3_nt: TGTGCCAGCAGCGGGGGCGACCTTGGGGCCAACGTCCTGACTTTC; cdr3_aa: CASSGGDLGANVLTF
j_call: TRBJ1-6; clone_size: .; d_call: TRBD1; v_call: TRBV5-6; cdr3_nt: TGTGCCAGCAGCAGCCCGACAGGGGGCAAGTCACCCCTCCACTTT; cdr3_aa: CASSSPTGGKSPLHF
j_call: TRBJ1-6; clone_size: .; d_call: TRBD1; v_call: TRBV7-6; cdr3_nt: TGTGCCAGCAGCCCCTTGACAGGGGGAGTTTCACCCCTCCACTTT; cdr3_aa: CASSPLTGGVSPLHF
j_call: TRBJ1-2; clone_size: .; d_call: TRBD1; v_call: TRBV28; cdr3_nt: TGTGCCAGCAGTTTTTCAGGGGGTAACTATGGCTACACCTTC; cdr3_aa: CASSFSGGNYGYTF
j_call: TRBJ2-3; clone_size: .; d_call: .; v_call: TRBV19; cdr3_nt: TGTGCCAGTAGTATGCTAATCTCGGATACGCAGTATTTT; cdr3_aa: CASSMLISDTQYF